This T cell receptor (beta chain) was identified during a study of human T cells and chemical hapten exposure. Study-level information: DPC at 0.01% went onto the upper back in patch tests, read at 6 days. Study-wide points: The donor cohort had alopecia, so its immune response may not match that of healthy people. The number of TCRs above 1 in 1000 frequency did not change after DPC sensitization. Clustering by CDR3 similarity yielded significantly more large clusters from expanded TCRs than controls.

Turning to this clonotype: Its antigen is undetermined.

Trimming took 4 bases from V and 4 from J, leaving 11 bases between them. CDR3 length: 14 amino acids. Per the germline V gene, CDR1 is SQVTM and CDR2 is ANQGSEA. TCRdb analysed the RACE reads with MiXCR anew, one entry per CDR3 protein. Among about 120,000 distinct CDR3 sequences listed, over 9% were seen once. Documented time point: patch test 3, about 24 weeks after DPC sensitization. This sample's treatment: therapeutic diphenylcyclopropenone sensitization with weekly scalp DPC. The J gene is TRBJ2-6, the V gene TRBV29-1; possibly TRBD2 for D (6 bases). The input for sequencing was whole blood, taken in connection with sensitization to the hapten diphenylcyclopropenone (DPC). This receptor was taken from a woman in her fifties or sixties with alopecia areata. Some clones in this sample may be carry-over from other donors' samples. CDR3 sequence: CSVAGGTGANVLTF. The CDR3 DNA reads as TGCAGCGTTGCTGGGGGGACCGGGGCCAACGTCCTGACTTTC. Drawing the rest from reference TRBV29-1 and TRBJ2-6, the complete variable domain is SAVISQKPSRDICQRGTSLTIQCQVDSQVTMMFWYRQQPGQSLTLIATANQGSEATYESGFVIDKFPISRPNLTFSTLTVSNMSPEDSSIYLCSVAGGTGANVLTFGAGSRLTVL.